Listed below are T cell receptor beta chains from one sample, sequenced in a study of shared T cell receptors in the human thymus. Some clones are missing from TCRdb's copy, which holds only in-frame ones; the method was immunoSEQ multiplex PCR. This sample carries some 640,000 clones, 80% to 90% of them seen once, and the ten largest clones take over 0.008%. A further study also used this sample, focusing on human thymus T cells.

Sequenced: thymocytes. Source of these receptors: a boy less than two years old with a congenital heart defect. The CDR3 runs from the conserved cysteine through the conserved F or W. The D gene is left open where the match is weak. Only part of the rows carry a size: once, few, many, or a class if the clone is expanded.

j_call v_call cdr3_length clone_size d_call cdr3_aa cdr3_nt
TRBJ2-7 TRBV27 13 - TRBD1 CASSSDGQGRQYF TGTGCCAGCAGCTCCGACGGACAGGGGAGGCAGTACTTC
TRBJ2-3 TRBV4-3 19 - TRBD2 CASSQALAGATKSTDTQYF TGCGCCAGCAGCCAAGCTCTAGCGGGTGCGACGAAAAGCACAGATACGCAGTATTTT
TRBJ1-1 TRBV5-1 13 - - CASSLGGGTEAFF TGCGCCAGCAGCTTGGGGGGGGGAACTGAAGCTTTCTTT
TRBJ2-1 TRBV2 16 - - CASSPPLAGLDNEQFF TGTGCCAGCAGTCCCCCGTTGGCGGGATTGGACAATGAGCAGTTCTTC
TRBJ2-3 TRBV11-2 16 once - CASSLGPAEYTDTQYF TGTGCCAGCAGCTTAGGTCCAGCGGAATACACAGATACGCAGTATTTT
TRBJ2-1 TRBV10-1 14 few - CASSERPRDNEQFF TGCGCCAGCAGTGAAAGGCCGCGGGACAATGAGCAGTTCTTC
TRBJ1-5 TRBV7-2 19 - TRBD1 CASSPWDRGCDHSNQPQHF TGTGCCAGCAGCCCCTGGGACAGGGGATGTGACCATAGCAATCAGCCCCAGCATTTT
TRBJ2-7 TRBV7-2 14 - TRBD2 CASSLGTMGYEQYF TGTGCCAGCAGCCTCGGGACTATGGGCTACGAGCAGTACTTC
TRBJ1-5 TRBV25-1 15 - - CASSGGGAINQPQHF TGTGCCAGCAGTGGGGGAGGGGCCATCAATCAGCCCCAGCATTTT
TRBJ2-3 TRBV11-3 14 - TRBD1 CASSETGIEDTQYF TGTGCCAGCAGCGAGACAGGGATTGAAGATACGCAGTATTTT
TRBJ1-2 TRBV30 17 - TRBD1 CAWTAPWTGSTNYGYTF TGTGCCTGGACCGCACCGTGGACAGGGTCGACTAACTATGGCTACACCTTC
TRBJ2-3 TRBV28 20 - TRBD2 CASSLEGSGSALGGTDTQYF TGTGCCAGCAGTTTGGAGGGGAGCGGGAGTGCCCTTGGGGGCACAGATACGCAGTATTTT
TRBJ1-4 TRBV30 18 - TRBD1 CAWTHGQGTDLRDEKLFF TGTGCCTGGACCCATGGCCAAGGGACAGACCTTAGAGATGAAAAACTGTTTTTT
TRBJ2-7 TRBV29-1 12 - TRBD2 CSVEAGGNEQYF TGCAGCGTCGAAGCGGGAGGAAACGAGCAGTACTTC
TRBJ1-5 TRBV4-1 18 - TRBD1 CASSQDSTTGVGNQPQHF TGCGCCAGCAGCCAAGACTCCACAACAGGGGTAGGCAATCAGCCCCAGCATTTT
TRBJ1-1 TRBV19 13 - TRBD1 CATTTGQGTEAFF TGTGCCACCACTACGGGACAGGGGACTGAAGCTTTCTTT
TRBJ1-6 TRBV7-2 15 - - CASSRHSAGNSPLHF TGTGCCAGCAGCCGACACAGTGCTGGGAATTCACCCCTCCACTTT
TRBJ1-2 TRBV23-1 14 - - CASSQSRQDYGYTF TGCGCCAGCAGTCAGTCCCGACAAGACTATGGCTACACCTTC
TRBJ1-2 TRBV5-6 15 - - CASSFGRGVIYGYTF TGTGCCAGCAGCTTCGGGAGAGGGGTCATCTATGGCTACACCTTC
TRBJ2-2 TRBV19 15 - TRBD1 CASTSGQGDTGELFF TGTGCCAGTACCTCCGGACAGGGTGACACCGGGGAGCTGTTTTTT
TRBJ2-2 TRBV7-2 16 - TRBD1 CASSFSRRTGTGELFF TGTGCCAGCAGCTTTAGCAGACGGACAGGGACCGGGGAGCTGTTTTTT
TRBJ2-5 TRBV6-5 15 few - CASSHMFERWETQYF TGTGCCAGCAGCCACATGTTTGAGCGTTGGGAGACCCAGTACTTC
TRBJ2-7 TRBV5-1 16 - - CASSPGQVSHNYEQYF TGCGCCAGCAGCCCTGGGCAGGTGTCCCACAACTACGAGCAGTACTTC
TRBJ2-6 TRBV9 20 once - CASSPRNSNSRLSGANVLTF TGTGCCAGCAGCCCCCGAAATAGCAACTCCCGTCTCTCTGGGGCCAACGTCCTGACTTTC
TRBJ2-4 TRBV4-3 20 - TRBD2 CASSQEVAGGPGCIKNIQYF TGCGCCAGCAGCCAAGAGGTAGCGGGGGGGCCCGGTTGTATCAAAAACATTCAGTACTTC
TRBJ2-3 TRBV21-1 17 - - CASSPPGLAKSTDTQYF TGTGCCAGCAGCCCACCGGGACTAGCAAAAAGCACAGATACGCAGTATTTT
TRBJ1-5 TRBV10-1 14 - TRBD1 CASSGDRVSQPQHF TGCGCCAGCAGTGGGGACAGGGTCTCGCAGCCCCAGCATTTT
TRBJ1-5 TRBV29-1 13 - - CSVAPSSNQPQHF TGCAGCGTTGCCCCCAGTAGCAATCAGCCCCAGCATTTT
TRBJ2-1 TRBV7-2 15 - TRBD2 CASRTSGSSYNEQFF TGTGCCAGCAGGACTAGCGGGAGCTCCTACAATGAGCAGTTCTTC
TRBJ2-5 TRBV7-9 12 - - CASSSPYETQYF TGTGCCAGCAGCTCCCCCTACGAGACCCAGTACTTC
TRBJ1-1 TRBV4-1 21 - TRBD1 CASSQVVVQGEISIMNTEAFF TGCGCCAGCAGCCAAGTAGTGGTACAGGGGGAAATCTCAATCATGAACACTGAAGCTTTCTTT
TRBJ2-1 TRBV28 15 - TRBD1 CASRERQGAFNEQFF TGTGCCAGCAGGGAACGACAGGGGGCTTTCAATGAGCAGTTCTTC
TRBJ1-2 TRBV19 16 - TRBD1 CASSRPLRDRDYGYTF TGTGCCAGTAGCCGTCCCCTCCGGGACAGGGACTATGGCTACACCTTC
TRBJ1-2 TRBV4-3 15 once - CASSQESQGNYGYTF TGCGCCAGCAGCCAAGAATCCCAGGGGAACTATGGCTACACCTTC
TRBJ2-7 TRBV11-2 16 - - CASSLGRASDSYEQYF TGTGCCAGCAGCTTAGGTCGGGCTAGCGACTCCTACGAGCAGTACTTC
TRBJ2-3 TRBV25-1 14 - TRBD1 CASSDRGRTDTQYF TGTGCCAGCAGCGACAGGGGGCGGACAGATACGCAGTATTTT
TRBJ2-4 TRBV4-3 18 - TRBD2 CASSQEGPRSSGRNIQYF TGCGCCAGCAGCCAAGAAGGACCTCGATCTAGCGGGAGAAACATTCAGTACTTC
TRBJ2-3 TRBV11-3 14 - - CASSLAGEVDTQYF TGTGCCAGCAGCTTAGCGGGAGAGGTAGATACGCAGTATTTT
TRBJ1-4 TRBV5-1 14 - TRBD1 CASRPTGEDEKLFF TGCGCCAGCCGCCCGACAGGGGAGGACGAAAAACTGTTTTTT
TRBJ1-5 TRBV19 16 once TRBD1 CASRCRDRSSKQPQHF TGTGCCAGTAGATGCCGGGACAGAAGCTCGAAACAGCCCCAGCATTTT
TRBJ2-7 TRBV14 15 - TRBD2 CASSPRTSGSYEQYF TGTGCCAGCAGCCCTAGGACTAGCGGTTCCTACGAGCAGTACTTC
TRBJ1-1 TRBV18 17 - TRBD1 CASSSGQGESVNTEAFF TGTGCCAGCTCATCAGGACAGGGAGAGTCGGTGAACACTGAAGCTTTCTTT
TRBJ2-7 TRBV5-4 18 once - CASSSRDTRITGNDEQYF TGTGCCAGCAGCTCGAGAGACACGCGGATTACAGGGAATGACGAGCAGTACTTC
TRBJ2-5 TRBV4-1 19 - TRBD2 CASSYRLSGTSRDGETQYF TGCGCCAGCAGCTACCGCCTAAGCGGGACTAGCAGGGATGGAGAGACCCAGTACTTC
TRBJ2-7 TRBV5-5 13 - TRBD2 CASSPTAGGKQYF TGTGCCAGCAGCCCCACGGCGGGGGGCAAGCAGTACTTC
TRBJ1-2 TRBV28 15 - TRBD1 CAANVGGTGDDGYTF TGTGCCGCGAATGTCGGAGGGACAGGGGACGATGGCTACACCTTC
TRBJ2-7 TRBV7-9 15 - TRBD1 CASSMDRGFSYEQYF TGTGCCAGCAGCATGGACAGGGGGTTTTCCTACGAGCAGTACTTC
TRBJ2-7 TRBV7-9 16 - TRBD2 CASSFAQGLVVYEQYF TGTGCCAGCAGCTTCGCCCAGGGACTAGTGGTCTACGAGCAGTACTTC